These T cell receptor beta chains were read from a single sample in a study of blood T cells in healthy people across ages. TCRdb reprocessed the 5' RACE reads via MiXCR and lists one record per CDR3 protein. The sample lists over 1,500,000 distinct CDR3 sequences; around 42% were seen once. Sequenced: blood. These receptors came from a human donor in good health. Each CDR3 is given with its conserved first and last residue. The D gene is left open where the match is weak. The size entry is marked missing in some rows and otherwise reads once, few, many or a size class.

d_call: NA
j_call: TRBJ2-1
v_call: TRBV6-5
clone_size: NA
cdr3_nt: TGTGCCAGCAGTTACGTTAACCCCGTTGCGGGTGAGCAGTTCTTC
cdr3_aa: CASSYVNPVAGEQFF

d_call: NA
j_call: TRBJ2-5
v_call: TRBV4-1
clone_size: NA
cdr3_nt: TGCGCCAGCAGCCGACGCTCTTCGACCCAAGAGACCCAGTACTTC
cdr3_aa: CASSRRSSTQETQYF

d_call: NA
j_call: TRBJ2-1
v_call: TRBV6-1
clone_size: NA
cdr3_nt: TGTGCCAGCAGTGTAACAGGGAACAATGAGCAGTTCTTC
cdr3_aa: CASSVTGNNEQFF

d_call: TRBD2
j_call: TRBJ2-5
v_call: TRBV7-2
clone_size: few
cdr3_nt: TGTGCCAGCAGCAGAAAAGGGACTAGCGGGGGGGTTGGGGAGACCCAGTACTTC
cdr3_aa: CASSRKGTSGGVGETQYF

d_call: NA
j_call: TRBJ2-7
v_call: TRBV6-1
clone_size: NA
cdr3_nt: TGTGCCAGCAGTGAAGAAGGGCGGACGGACGAGCAGTACTTC
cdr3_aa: CASSEEGRTDEQYF

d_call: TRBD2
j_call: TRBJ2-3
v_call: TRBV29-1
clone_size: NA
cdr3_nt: TGCAGCGTTAGCGGGGGAGATTACCAGGATACGCAGTATTTT
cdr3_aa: CSVSGGDYQDTQYF

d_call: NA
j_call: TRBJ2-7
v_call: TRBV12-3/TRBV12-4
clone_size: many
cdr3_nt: TGTGCCAGCAGCCCGCTGCAGGGCTCCTACGAGCAGTACTTC
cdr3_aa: CASSPLQGSYEQYF

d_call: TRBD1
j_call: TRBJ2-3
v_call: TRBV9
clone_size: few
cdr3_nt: TGTGCCAGCAGCGCGGACAGGGGGGCTACAGATACGCAGTATTTT
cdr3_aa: CASSADRGATDTQYF

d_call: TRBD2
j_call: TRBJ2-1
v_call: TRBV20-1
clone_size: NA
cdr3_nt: TGCAGTTACTCGAGTAGGACTAGCGGGGATAATGAGCAGTTCTTC
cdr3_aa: CSYSSRTSGDNEQFF

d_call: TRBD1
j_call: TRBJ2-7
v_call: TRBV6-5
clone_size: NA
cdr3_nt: TGTGCCACTTACCGGGACAGGACGTACTTC
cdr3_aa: CATYRDRTYF

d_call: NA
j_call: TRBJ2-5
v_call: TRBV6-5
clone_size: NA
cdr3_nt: TGTGCCAGCAGTTACTCGTGGCAGGGGGAGACCCAGTACTTC
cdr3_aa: CASSYSWQGETQYF

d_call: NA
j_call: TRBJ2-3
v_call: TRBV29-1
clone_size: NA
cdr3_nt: TGCAGCGCCTCAGCGGGCCCAGATACGCAGTATTTT
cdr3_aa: CSASAGPDTQYF

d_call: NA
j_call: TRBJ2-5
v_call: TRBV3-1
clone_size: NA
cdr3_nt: TGTGCCAGCAGCCAACAGAGCGTACAAGAGACCCAGTACTTC
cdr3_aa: CASSQQSVQETQYF

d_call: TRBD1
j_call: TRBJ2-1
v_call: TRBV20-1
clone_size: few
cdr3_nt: TGCAGTGCTAGATTTCAAGGGGGCCGAGGGAGTTTCGATGAGCAGTTCTTC
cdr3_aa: CSARFQGGRGSFDEQFF

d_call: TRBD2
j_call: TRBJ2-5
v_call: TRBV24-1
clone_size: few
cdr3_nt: TGTGCCACCAGTGGGTTAGGAGGACTAGCGAACGAAGAGACCCAGTACTTC
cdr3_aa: CATSGLGGLANEETQYF

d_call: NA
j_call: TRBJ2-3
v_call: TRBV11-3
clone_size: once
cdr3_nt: TGTGCCAGCAGGGGTCTACGGGGCACAGATACGCAGTATTTT
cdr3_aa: CASRGLRGTDTQYF

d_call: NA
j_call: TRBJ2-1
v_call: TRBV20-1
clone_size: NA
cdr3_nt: TGCAGTCAAGGTGGGACCCAGAGCTCCTACAATGAGCAGTTCTTC
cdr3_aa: CSQGGTQSSYNEQFF

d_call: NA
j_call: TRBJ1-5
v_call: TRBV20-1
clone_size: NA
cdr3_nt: TGCAGTGCTCAAGGGCCAGGTTATTATAGCAATCAGCCCCAGCATTTT
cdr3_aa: CSAQGPGYYSNQPQHF

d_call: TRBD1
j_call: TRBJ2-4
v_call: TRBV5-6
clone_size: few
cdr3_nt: TGTGCCAGCAGCTCCGCCTGGACAGGGGGCAACATTCAGTACTTC
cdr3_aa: CASSSAWTGGNIQYF

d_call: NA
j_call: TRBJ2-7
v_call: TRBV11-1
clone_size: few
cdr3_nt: TGTGCCAGCAGCCAAGACGGAAACTACGAGCAGTACTTC
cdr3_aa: CASSQDGNYEQYF

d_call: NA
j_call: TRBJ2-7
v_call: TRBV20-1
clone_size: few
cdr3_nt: TGCAGTGCTAGAGAGGGATGGGGGGCCCAGCAGTACTTC
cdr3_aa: CSAREGWGAQQYF

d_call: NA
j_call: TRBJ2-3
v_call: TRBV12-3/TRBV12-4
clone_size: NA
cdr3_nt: TGTGCCAGCAGCCCAACCAGGGTTTCAGGCGCGGATGCGCAGTATTTT
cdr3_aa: CASSPTRVSGADAQYF

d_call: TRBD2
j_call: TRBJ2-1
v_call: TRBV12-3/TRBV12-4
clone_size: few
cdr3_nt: TGTGCCAGCAGTCTCCGGGACTACCTCCATGAGCAGTTCTTC
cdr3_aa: CASSLRDYLHEQFF

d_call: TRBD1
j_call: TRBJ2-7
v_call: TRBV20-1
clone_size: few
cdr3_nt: TGCAGTGCTAGAGATCTCGGACAGGTTACCTACGAGCAGTACTTC
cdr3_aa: CSARDLGQVTYEQYF

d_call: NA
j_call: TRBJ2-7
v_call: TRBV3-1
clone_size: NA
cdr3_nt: TGTGCCAGCAGCCAAGATCCCAATGAGCAGTACTTC
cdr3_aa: CASSQDPNEQYF